Described below is a single T cell receptor (beta chain) sequence and its context. This clone was picked up a small number of times. Its antigen is not yet known. The sample holds no much larger clone one base away, and base qualities are not on file. The data were obtained in a study of T cell responses to AZD1222 COVID-19 vaccine (dated by TCRdb to about 2021). Some background on the complete study: TCR sequencing covered more than 230 trial participants: about 210 given two doses of AZD1222 and some 25 given two doses of MenACWY control vaccine. Trial participants were enrolled into age subgroups of 18-55, 56-69 and 70-plus years, which contained 148, 28 and 57 TCR-sequenced participants, respectively.

The CDR3 regions of human TCRbeta chains were analyzed by immunosequencing. On the study's bioinformatics: TCRs in the repertoires were matched against a reference library of SARS-CoV-2-specific TCRs that had been generated with the MIRA antigen-specificity platform. Breadth meant the fraction of unique TCRs that were SARS-CoV-2-associated, whereas depth meant the fraction of total T cells that were SARS-CoV-2-associated. Each spike-specific TCR was assigned to its reactive spike region and to a CD4 or CD8 class using the MIRA data. Log10-transformed breadth and depth values were compared by one-way ANOVA with Sidak's multiple comparisons tests. The clones in this table, taken by TCRdb from immuneACCESS, are in-frame only. Not every clone is retained; where verified, under half of the shortfall comes from an unresolved V gene, and the cause of the rest is unknown. That table is the source of V, J and clone size, and D and trimming were worked out from the DNA. The sample has more than 90,000 clones on record, roughly 90% of them singletons. About 15% of the sample is held by the ten biggest clonotypes.

General findings and caveats noted by the study authors: Conclusions about previously exposed vaccinees are limited, since just a handful of AZD1222 recipients were seropositive for SARS-CoV-2 at baseline. Because no day 14 peak-response samples were available, repertoires were characterized only after the peak T cell response. In the small 56-69-year group, the increase in depth fell short of significance, most likely because of low power. Vaccine-associated CD4 TCRs spanned the whole spike protein, with dominant responses in regions 160-218 and 743-854. Participants were mostly white British and included more females than males, and it was suggested by the authors that clonal diversity may have been underestimated. Reportedly, almost half of the unique spike-specific TCRs recognized epitopes lying outside the regions that are mutated in the B.1.351 and B.1.1.7 variants. After two AZD1222 doses, both the breadth and the depth of spike-specific TCRs were significantly higher than at day 0 and than in MenACWY recipients.

The CDR3, cysteine through phenylalanine, is 16 amino acids long. The read is trimmed to its CDR3 DNA, 48 bases read in frame from base 1. V is pared back by 7 bases and J by 1 base, with 20 bases lying between the germline termini. Sequences MNHEY (CDR1) and SMNVEV (CDR2) are obtained from the germline V gene (reference sequence). Interpreted using the paper, the time point label stands for: about 28 days (+/-7) after the second vaccine dose. Because spike-specific TCR depth and breadth did not differ between the two schedules, AZD1222 recipients who got a second dose at roughly 4 weeks were pooled with those who got a second dose at roughly 12 weeks. Vaccinee samples were obtained from the UK trials COV001 and COV002, which included a single-blind randomized controlled phase 2/3 trial of AZD1222 (ChAdOx1 nCoV-19) in healthy adults. For TCRbeta chain sequencing, PBMC samples from trial participants were taken at day 0 and at day 28 after the second dose.

Here the chain combines TRBV27 and TRBJ2-7; the D gene is perhaps TRBD1, on 6 matching bases. This TCR was recovered from an adult who received the AZD1222 COVID-19 vaccine. This specimen was peripheral blood, taken 28 days after the second AZD1222 dose. The CDR3 has the sequence CASKRGSADSSYEQYF. The DNA is as follows: TGTGCCAGCAAGAGGGGGTCGGCTGACTCTTCCTACGAGCAGTACTTC.